This T cell receptor beta chain was identified during a study of cytomegalovirus exposure and HLA in healthy donors. 13 Jbeta primers and 60 Vbeta primers were used for the PCR. In the original workflow: There were 80 million to 95 million unique TCR beta chains by a later count, and 10 million to 12 million of them were shared. Sequencing was performed with immunoSEQ multiplex PCR; in TCRdb, only in-frame clones are kept and a portion is missing. That table is the source of V, J and clone size, and D and trimming were worked out from the DNA. The sample lists 93,000 or so clones; around three quarters were seen once. Germline values: CDR1 SEHNR, CDR2 FQNEAQ (reference sequence). Trimming took 1 base from V and 4 from J, leaving 10 bases between them. This CDR3 comprises 15 residues.

The chain couples TRBV7-9 to TRBJ2-2; a possible D gene is TRBD2 (5 bases). Source material: PBMCs. The clonotype originates from a man in his forties or fifties in good health and CMV-seropositive. CDR3 DNA: TGTGCCAGCAGCTTAGGAATCAGCGGCACCGGGGAGCTGTTTTTT. This gives the protein CASSLGISGTGELFF.